The 26 T cell receptor beta chains presented below share a single source sample, sequenced in a study of T cell repertoires in cytomegalovirus infection. TCRdb reanalysed the reads using MiXCR and keeps one entry per CDR3 protein. The sample holds 250,000 or so distinct CDR3 sequences, over 15% seen once. Material: CD8+ T cells from PBMCs. The source is a human donor in good health (CMV status not recorded). Some clones in this sample may be carry-over from other donors' samples.

This clonotype was seen repeatedly, ten times or more. The chain combines TRBV7-9 with TRBJ2-1, with 14 bases lining up with TRBD2. The CDR3 totals 17 residues. V shed 5 bases and J 4 bases; nucleotides not matched to a gene: 7. From germline, CDR1 is SEHNR and CDR2 FQNEAQ (reference sequence). This chain's CDR3 is CASSNDRLAGGYNEQFF. DNA of the CDR3: TGTGCCAGCAGCAACGATCGACTAGCGGGGGGGTACAATGAGCAGTTCTTC.

This chain links TRBV15 with TRBJ1-5; D gene unclear. This CDR3 contains 16 residues. Germline V gene lookup returns CDR1 LNHNV and CDR2 YYDKDF (reference sequence). Trimming cost V 0 bases and J 5 bases, with 14 bases left between them. CDR3 amino acids: CATSRDRRQSYQPQHF. In DNA, the CDR3 is TGTGCCACCAGCAGAGATCGTCGGCAGAGCTATCAGCCCCAGCATTTT.

V and J are TRBV11-2 and TRBJ2-7; D not certain. Germline V CDR1 and CDR2: SGHAT, FQNNGV. This CDR3 comprises 17 residues. V was clipped by 5 bases and J by 2 bases, with 22 bases between them. Here the CDR3 DNA reads TGTGCCAGCAGCCGACACCCCGGAAAGGAGAGACCCTACGAGCAGTACTTC. It encodes CASSRHPGKERPYEQYF.

This clonotype was found many times. The chain has TRBV6-2 or TRBV6-3 and TRBJ2-7; D not certain. V lost 6 bases and J lost 2, with 17 bases in between. The CDR3 is made up of 15 amino acids. Germline CDR1 is MNHEY and CDR2 is SVGEGT. The CDR3 nucleotides are TGTGCCAGCAGCTTTGGAACATACCGTACCTACGAGCAGTACTTC. It encodes CASSFGTYRTYEQYF.

This clonotype was seen only a few times. CDR3 region: CASRRTGDIYEQYF. The CDR3 coding sequence is TGTGCCAGCAGGAGGACAGGGGATATCTACGAGCAGTACTTC. The J gene is TRBJ2-7, the V gene TRBV28; the match to TRBD1 covers 9 bases. This CDR3 has 14 amino acids. V shed 6 bases, J shed 3 bases, and the junction held 6 bases outside the gene matches. In germline, CDR1 is MDHEN, CDR2 SYDVKM. Drawing the rest from reference TRBV28 and TRBJ2-7, the complete variable domain is DVKVTQSSRYLVKRTGEKVFLECVQDMDHENMFWYRQDPGLGLRLIYFSYDVKMKEKGDIPEGYSVSREKKERFSLILESASTNQTSMYLCASRRTGDIYEQYFGPGTRLTVT.

This clonotype showed up many times. V is TRBV7-2 and J is TRBJ2-4; D may be TRBD2 (7 bases). The CDR3 is made up of 15 amino acids. Germline V lookup: CDR1 SGHTA, CDR2 FQGNSA. Between the trimmed V and J ends, which lost 3 bases and 4 bases, there was a span of 13 bases. The CDR3 is CASSFWGGSKNIQYF. In DNA form, the CDR3 reads TGTGCCAGCAGCTTCTGGGGGGGCTCAAAAAACATTCAGTACTTC. Based on the CDR3 plus reference TRBV7-2 and TRBJ2-4, the full variable domain is GAGVSQSPSNKVTEKGKDVELRCDPISGHTALYWYRQSLGQGLEFLIYFQGNSAPDKSGLPSDRFSAERTGGSVSTLTIQRTQQEDSAVYLCASSFWGGSKNIQYFGAGTRLSVL.

This clonotype was observed at least ten times. The chain couples TRBV28 to TRBJ1-4; 9 bases align to TRBD1. Per germline, CDR1 MDHEN and CDR2 SYDVKM. The CDR3 consists of 13 residues. Trimming cost V 6 bases and J 12 bases; bases outside gene matches: 8. CDR3 protein: CASRGQGVFQLFF. Here the CDR3 DNA reads TGTGCCAGCAGGGGACAGGGAGTGTTTCAACTGTTTTTT.

There are many counts of this clonotype. The CDR3 nucleotides read TGTGCCAGCAATGCTTATGGGGGGACGAACACTGAAGCTTTCTTT. Its protein is CASNAYGGTNTEAFF. The chain has TRBV7-2 and TRBJ1-1; tentatively, D is TRBD1 (5 bases). The CDR3 is made up of 15 amino acids. The germline V and J ends were trimmed by 7 bases and 1 base, with 16 bases remaining between them. The germline V gene encodes CDR1 SGHTA and CDR2 FQGNSA.

This clonotype was seen a few times. V and J are TRBV6-5 and TRBJ2-1; D not certain. V dropped 6 bases and J dropped 2 bases, with 14 bases sitting between them. This CDR3 comprises 15 residues. The germline CDR1 and CDR2 sequences are MNHEY and SVGAGI. The CDR3 DNA sequence: TGTGCCAGCAGCCAGGACCTTTTGACCTACAATGAGCAGTTCTTC. It yields the protein CASSQDLLTYNEQFF.

The chain joins TRBV24-1 to TRBJ2-3; 8 bases agree with TRBD2. The J segment lost 5 bases and the V segment lost 4 bases, leaving 4 bases of the junction unmatched. Germline-derived CDR1 and CDR2 are KGHDR and SFDVKD. The length of the CDR3 is 14 residues. The CDR3: CATSESGGGDTQYF. As DNA, the CDR3 is TGTGCCACCAGTGAAAGCGGGGGCGGAGATACGCAGTATTTT.

The chain carries TRBV7-3 and TRBJ2-1; 8 bases map to TRBD1. J gave up 3 bases and V 0 bases, and 7 bases lay outside the gene matches. This CDR3 contains 17 residues. CDR1 SGHTA and CDR2 FQGTGA come from the germline V gene. The CDR3 coding sequence is TGTGCCAGCAGCTTAACTGTGGAACAGGGGGTCTACAATGAGCAGTTCTTC. As protein: CASSLTVEQGVYNEQFF.

This clonotype was seen ten or more times. The V gene is TRBV6-5, the J gene TRBJ2-1; 8 positions match TRBD2. J lost 10 bases, V lost 2 bases, and 10 bases had no gene match. There are 15 residues in the CDR3. The germline V gene has CDR1 MNHEY and CDR2 SVGAGI. CDR3 in amino acids: CASSYGGGPGYEQFF. Here the CDR3 DNA reads TGTGCCAGCAGTTACGGCGGGGGGCCCGGCTACGAGCAGTTCTTC.

This clonotype has only a few counts. The V gene is TRBV9, the J gene TRBJ2-3, with 8 bases identical to TRBD2. Germline V CDR1 and CDR2: SGDLS, YYNGEE. The V segment lost 3 bases and the J segment 2 bases; nucleotides outside the gene matches: 5. This CDR3 has 15 residues. CDR3 protein: CASSGSGVTTDTQYF. CDR3 DNA sequence: TGTGCCAGCAGCGGTAGCGGGGTAACCACAGATACGCAGTATTTT.

This clonotype was picked up many times. The chain has TRBV11-2 and TRBJ2-3; TRBD1 matches at 10 bases. J gave up 6 bases and V 3 bases, and 9 bases lay outside the gene matches. This CDR3 has 16 residues. The germline gives CDR1 SGHAT, CDR2 FQNNGV. The CDR3 here is CASSFPPGQGRDTQYF. For the CDR3, the DNA is TGTGCCAGCAGCTTTCCACCGGGACAGGGGAGGGATACGCAGTATTTT.

The chain joins TRBV4-2 to TRBJ1-2; TRBD1 agrees at 7 bases. CDR1 is LGHNA, CDR2 YNFKEQ, per germline. The CDR3 totals 16 residues. V lost 0 bases, J lost 2 bases, and 6 bases stayed unmatched. The CDR3 DNA sequence: TGTGCCAGCAGCCAAGATCAGGGGGGACTGAACTATGGCTACACCTTC. This translates into CASSQDQGGLNYGYTF.

The rearrangement uses TRBV7-6 and TRBJ2-7; weak D call: TRBD1 (5 bases). V gave up 5 bases and J gave up 4 bases, with 12 bases separating them. CDR3 length: 13 residues. CDR1 and CDR2 from the germline V gene are SGHVS and FNYEAQ. CDR3 sequence (DNA): TGTGCCAGCAGCGTGGGGCAGGAGTACGAGCAGTACTTC. Translating it yields CASSVGQEYEQYF.

This clonotype was counted at least ten times. The gene calls are TRBV7-2 and TRBJ2-7, with D tentatively TRBD2 (5 bases). Germline V gene lookup returns CDR1 SGHTA and CDR2 FQGNSA. The CDR3 runs to 15 residues. V shed 5 bases and J shed 2 bases, with 16 bases lying between them. The CDR3 here is CASSPGLGSAYEQYF. CDR3 DNA: TGTGCCAGCAGCCCCGGGTTAGGGAGTGCCTACGAGCAGTACTTC.

This clonotype appeared a few times. V usage is TRBV7-6 and J usage is TRBJ2-7; D is possibly TRBD1 or TRBD2 (5 bases each). There are 14 residues in the CDR3. CDR1 is SGHVS and CDR2 is FNYEAQ in the germline V gene. Deletions cut 5 bases from V and 4 bases from J, with 15 bases between. CDR3 region: CASSLVGTIYEQYF. CDR3 in DNA: TGTGCCAGCAGCCTAGTAGGGACCATTTACGAGCAGTACTTC.

This clonotype came up many times. The chain recombines TRBV7-6 with TRBJ2-3; D remains ambiguous. V shed 2 bases and J shed 2 bases, with 20 bases lying between them. The CDR3 has 18 amino acids. CDR1 and CDR2 (germline): SGHVS, FNYEAQ. DNA of the CDR3: TGTGCCAGCAGCTTATGGCAGGTTTCGACGGAGACCACAGATACGCAGTATTTT. Residues: CASSLWQVSTETTDTQYF. Based on the CDR3 plus reference TRBV7-6 and TRBJ2-3, the full variable domain is GAGVSQSPRYKVTKRGQDVALRCDPISGHVSLYWYRQALGQGPEFLTYFNYEAQQDKSGLPNDRFSAERPEGSISTLTIQRTEQRDSAMYRCASSLWQVSTETTDTQYFGPGTRLTVL.

This clonotype was picked up one time. The V gene is TRBV20-1, the J gene TRBJ1-1; D is perhaps TRBD1 (5 bases). This CDR3 comprises 11 residues. V lost 6 bases to trimming and J lost 11 bases, with 16 bases between them. The germline CDR1 and CDR2 sequences are DFQATT and SNEGSKA (reference sequence). CDR3 amino acids: CSAQLGEAAFF. DNA for the CDR3: TGCAGTGCGCAACTAGGGGAGGCGGCTTTCTTT.

There are a few counts of this clonotype. In DNA form, the CDR3 reads TGTGCCAGCAGTTTAGTGGTCACCTACGAGCAGTACTTC. Residues: CASSLVVTYEQYF. The chain carries TRBV28 and TRBJ2-7; no clear D. CDR1 and CDR2 from the germline V gene are MDHEN and SYDVKM. The ends were cut back, 2 bases at V and 2 bases at J, with 7 bases in the middle. The CDR3 contains 13 residues.

CDR3 region: CSGQGINTEAFF. The CDR3, as DNA: TGCAGCGGGCAGGGGATTAACACTGAAGCTTTCTTT. This rearrangement joins TRBV29-1 to TRBJ1-1; a weak D match, TRBD1 (6 bases). The germline V gene has CDR1 SQVTM and CDR2 ANQGSEA. V gave up 7 bases and J gave up 2 bases, with 11 bases separating them. The CDR3 length is 12 residues. Drawing the rest from reference TRBV29-1 and TRBJ1-1, the complete variable domain is SAVISQKPSRDICQRGTSLTIQCQVDSQVTMMFWYRQQPGQSLTLIATANQGSEATYESGFVIDKFPISRPNLTFSTLTVSNMSPEDSSIYLCSGQGINTEAFFGQGTRLTVV.

The rearrangement links TRBV10-3 to TRBJ2-2; D is unresolved. With 4 bases removed from V and 1 base from J, the gap between germline ends came to 4 bases. The CDR3 totals 13 residues. Germline V lookup: CDR1 ENHRY, CDR2 SYGVKD. The CDR3 sequence is CAISAGNTGELFF. For the CDR3, the DNA is TGTGCCATCAGTGCCGGGAACACCGGGGAGCTGTTTTTT.

The table lists this clonotype with a few counts. This chain uses TRBV28 with TRBJ1-5, with 9 bases fitting TRBD1. The ends lost 5 bases at V and 2 bases at J; junction bases unmatched: 4. In germline, CDR1 is MDHEN, CDR2 SYDVKM. CDR3 size: 15 residues. CDR3 sequence (DNA): TGTGCCAGCAGTACCTGGACAGGGGGCAATCAGCCCCAGCATTTT. It yields the protein CASSTWTGGNQPQHF.

On this clonotype: A much larger clone sits a single nucleotide away, making a read error possible. The chain recombines TRBV7-9 with TRBJ1-1; no clear D gene. This CDR3 region has 13 residues. The ends were cut back, 5 bases at V and 10 bases at J, with 17 bases in the middle. Germline loops: CDR1 SEHNR, CDR2 FQNEAQ (reference sequence). CDR3 in amino acids: CASSPSRGEGAFF. The DNA of the CDR3 is TGTGCCAGCAGCCCTTCTCGGGGTGAGGGAGCTTTCTTT. The variable domain in full, with the rest retrieved from reference TRBV7-9 and TRBJ1-1, is DTGVSQNPRHKITKRGQNVTFRCDPISEHNRLYWYRQTLGQGPEFLTYFQNEAQLEKSRLLSDRFSAERPKGSFSTLEIQRTEQGDSAMYLCASSPSRGEGAFFGQGTRLTVV.

At least ten counts were recorded for this clonotype. The chain couples TRBV7-8 to TRBJ1-1, with 7 nucleotides matching TRBD1. Trimming at V came to 1 base and at J to 6 bases, leaving 5 bases not matched to a gene. The CDR3 contains 14 residues. Germline CDR1 is SGHVS and CDR2 is FQNEAQ. CDR3 DNA sequence: TGTGCCAGCAGCTTAGGCGGACAGGCGGCTGAAGCTTTCTTT. Protein product: CASSLGGQAAEAFF.